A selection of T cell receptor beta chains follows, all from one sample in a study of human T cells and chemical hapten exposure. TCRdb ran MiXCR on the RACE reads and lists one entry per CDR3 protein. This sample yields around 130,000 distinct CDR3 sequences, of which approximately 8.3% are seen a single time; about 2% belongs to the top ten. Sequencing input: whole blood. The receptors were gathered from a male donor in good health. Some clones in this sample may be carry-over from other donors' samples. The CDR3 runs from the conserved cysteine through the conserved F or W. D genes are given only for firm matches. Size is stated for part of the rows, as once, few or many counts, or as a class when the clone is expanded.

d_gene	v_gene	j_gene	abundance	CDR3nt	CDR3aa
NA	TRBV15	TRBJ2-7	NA	TGTGCCACGAGGGGGGAGGGCGACGAGCAGTACTTC	CATRGEGDEQYF
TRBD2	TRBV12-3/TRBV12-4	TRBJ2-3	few	TGTGCCAGCAGAGGTAGCGGGAGGGCCCGTCCGGATACGCAGTATTTT	CASRGSGRARPDTQYF
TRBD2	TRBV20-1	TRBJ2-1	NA	TGCAGTGCCCTTCGCGGGAGTTCTTACAATGAGCAGTTCTTC	CSALRGSSYNEQFF
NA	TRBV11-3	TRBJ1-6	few	TGTGCCAGCAGCTTACCCCGTGAAGGCGCAAATTCACCCCTCCACTTT	CASSLPREGANSPLHF
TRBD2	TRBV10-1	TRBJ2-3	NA	TGCGCCAGCAGTGAAACTACTAGCGGGAGTGCCCCAGATACGCAGTATTTT	CASSETTSGSAPDTQYF
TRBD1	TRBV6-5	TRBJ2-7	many	TGTGCCAGCAGTAACCGGGACAGACCCTACGAGCAGTACTTC	CASSNRDRPYEQYF
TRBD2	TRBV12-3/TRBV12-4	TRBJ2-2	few	TGTGCCAGCAGTCTTGGGACTAGCGGGACCCTCGTGACCGGGGAGCTGTTTTTT	CASSLGTSGTLVTGELFF
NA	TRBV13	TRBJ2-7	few	TGTGCCAGCAGCTTACCAGGGACGTCCTACGAGCAGTACTTC	CASSLPGTSYEQYF
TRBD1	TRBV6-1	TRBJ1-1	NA	TGTGCCAGCAGTGTGACAGGGGGCACGAACACTGAAGCTTTCTTT	CASSVTGGTNTEAFF
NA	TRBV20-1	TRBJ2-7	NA	TGCAGTCCCCACCAAGGGCTCTCCTACGAGCAGTACTTC	CSPHQGLSYEQYF
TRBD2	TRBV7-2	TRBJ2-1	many	TGTGCCAGCAGCTTTAGCGGGGGGGCCCACAATGAGCAGTTCTTC	CASSFSGGAHNEQFF
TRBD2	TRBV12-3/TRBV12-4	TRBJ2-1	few	TGTGCCAGCAGTGGAGGGTGGGGGGGTGAGCAGTTCTTC	CASSGGWGGEQFF
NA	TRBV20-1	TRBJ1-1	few	TGCAGTGCTAGACGGACGAACACTGAAGCTTTCTTT	CSARRTNTEAFF
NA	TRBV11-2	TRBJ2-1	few	TGTGCCAGCAGCTTCTCAGACAATGAGCAGTTCTTC	CASSFSDNEQFF
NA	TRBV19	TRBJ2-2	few	TGTGCCAGTAGTACTAAGATAACCGGGGAGCTGTTTTTT	CASSTKITGELFF
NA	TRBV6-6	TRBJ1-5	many	TGTGCCAGCAGTTACTCGGGTTCCAGGAGCAATCAGCCCCAGCATTTT	CASSYSGSRSNQPQHF
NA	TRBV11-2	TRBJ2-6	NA	TGTGCCAGCAGCTTAGTTCCAGGCAAAGTAGGATCCGGGGCCAACGTCCTGACTTTC	CASSLVPGKVGSGANVLTF
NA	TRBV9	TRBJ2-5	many	TGTGCCAGCAACCCCACAGGGACCCAAGAGACCCAGTACTTC	CASNPTGTQETQYF